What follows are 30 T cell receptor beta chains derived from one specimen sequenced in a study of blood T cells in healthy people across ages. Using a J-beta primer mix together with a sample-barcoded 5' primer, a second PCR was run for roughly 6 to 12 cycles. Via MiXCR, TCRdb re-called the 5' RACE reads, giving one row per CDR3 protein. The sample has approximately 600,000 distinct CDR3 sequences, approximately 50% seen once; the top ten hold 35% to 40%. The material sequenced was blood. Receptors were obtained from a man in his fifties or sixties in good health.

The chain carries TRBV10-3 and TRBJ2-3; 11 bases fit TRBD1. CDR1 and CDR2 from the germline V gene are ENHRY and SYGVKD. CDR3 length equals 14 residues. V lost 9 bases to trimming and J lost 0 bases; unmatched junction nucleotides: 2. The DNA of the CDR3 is TGTGCCATTGGGACAGGGGGGAGCACAGATACGCAGTATTTT. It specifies CAIGTGGSTDTQYF.

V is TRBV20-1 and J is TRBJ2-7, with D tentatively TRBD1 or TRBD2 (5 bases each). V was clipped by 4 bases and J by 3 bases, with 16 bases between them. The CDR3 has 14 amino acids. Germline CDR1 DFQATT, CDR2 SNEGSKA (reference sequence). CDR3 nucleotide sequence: TGCAGTGCTACTCGACAGTTAGGAGGCTACGAGCAGTACTTC. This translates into CSATRQLGGYEQYF.

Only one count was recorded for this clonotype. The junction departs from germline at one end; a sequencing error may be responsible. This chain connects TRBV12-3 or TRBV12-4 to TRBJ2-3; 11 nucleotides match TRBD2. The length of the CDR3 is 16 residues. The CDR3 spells CASSPPASGGLDTQYF. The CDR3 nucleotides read TGCGCCAGCAGCCCTCCGGCTAGCGGGGGGCTGGATACGCAGTATTTT.

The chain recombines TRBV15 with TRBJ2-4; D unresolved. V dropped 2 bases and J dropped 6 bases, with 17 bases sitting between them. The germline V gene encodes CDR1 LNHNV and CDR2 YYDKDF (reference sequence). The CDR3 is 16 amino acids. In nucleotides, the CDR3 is TGTGCCACCAGCAGATCCTCCCTGGCACCATCAAACATTCAGTACTTC. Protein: CATSRSSLAPSNIQYF. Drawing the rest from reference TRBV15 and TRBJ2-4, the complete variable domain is DAMVIQNPRYQVTQFGKPVTLSCSQTLNHNVMYWYQQKSSQAPKLLFHYYDKDFNNEADTPDNFQSRRPNTSFCFLDIRSPGLGDTAMYLCATSRSSLAPSNIQYFGAGTRLSVL.

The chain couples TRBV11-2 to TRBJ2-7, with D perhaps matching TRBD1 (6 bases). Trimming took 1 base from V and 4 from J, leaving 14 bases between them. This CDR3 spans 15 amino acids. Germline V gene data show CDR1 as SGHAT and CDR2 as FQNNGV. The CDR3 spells CASSLVITGSYEQYF. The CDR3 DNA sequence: TGTGCCAGCAGCTTAGTTATAACAGGGTCGTACGAGCAGTACTTC.

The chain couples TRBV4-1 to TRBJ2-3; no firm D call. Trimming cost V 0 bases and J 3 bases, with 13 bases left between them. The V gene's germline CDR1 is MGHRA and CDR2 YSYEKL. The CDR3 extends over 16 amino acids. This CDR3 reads CASSQDGRLPTDTQYF. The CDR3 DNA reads TGCGCCAGCAGCCAAGACGGGCGACTCCCAACAGATACGCAGTATTTT.

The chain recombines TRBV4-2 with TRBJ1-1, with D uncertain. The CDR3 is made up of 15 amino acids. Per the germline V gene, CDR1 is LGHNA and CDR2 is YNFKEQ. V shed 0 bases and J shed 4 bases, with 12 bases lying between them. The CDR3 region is CASSQDISKPTEAFF. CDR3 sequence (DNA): TGTGCCAGCAGCCAAGATATCAGCAAACCCACTGAAGCTTTCTTT.

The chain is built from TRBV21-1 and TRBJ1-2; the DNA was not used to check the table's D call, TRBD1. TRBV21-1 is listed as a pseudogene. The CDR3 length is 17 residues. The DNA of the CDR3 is TGTGCCAGCAGCCCCCTTAATAGGGTAGGACAGGGCTATGGCTACACCTTC. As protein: CASSPLNRVGQGYGYTF.

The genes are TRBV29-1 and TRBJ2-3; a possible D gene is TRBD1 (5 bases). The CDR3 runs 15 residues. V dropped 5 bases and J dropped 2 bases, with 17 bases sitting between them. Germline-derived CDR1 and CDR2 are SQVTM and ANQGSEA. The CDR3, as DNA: TGCAGCGTTCAACCCTTGGGGCTGACCACAGATACGCAGTATTTT. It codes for CSVQPLGLTTDTQYF.

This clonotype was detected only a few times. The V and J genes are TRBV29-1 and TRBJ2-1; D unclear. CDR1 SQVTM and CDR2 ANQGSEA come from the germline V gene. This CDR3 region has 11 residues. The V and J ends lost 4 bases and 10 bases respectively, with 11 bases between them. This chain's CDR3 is CSVGSGSEQFF. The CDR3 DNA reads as TGCAGCGTTGGCAGTGGGTCCGAGCAGTTCTTC.

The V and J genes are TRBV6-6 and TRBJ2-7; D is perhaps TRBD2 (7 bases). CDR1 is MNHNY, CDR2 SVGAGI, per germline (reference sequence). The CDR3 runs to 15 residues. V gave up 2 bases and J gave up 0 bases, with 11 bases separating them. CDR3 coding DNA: TGTGCCAGCAGTTACAGGGGGGGAGGCTCCTACGAGCAGTACTTC. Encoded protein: CASSYRGGGSYEQYF.

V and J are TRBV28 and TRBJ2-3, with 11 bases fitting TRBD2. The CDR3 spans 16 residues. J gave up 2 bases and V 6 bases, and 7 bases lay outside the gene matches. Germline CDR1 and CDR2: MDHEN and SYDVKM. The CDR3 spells CASRLAGDTFTDTQYF. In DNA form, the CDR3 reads TGTGCCAGCAGACTAGCGGGGGACACTTTCACAGATACGCAGTATTTT. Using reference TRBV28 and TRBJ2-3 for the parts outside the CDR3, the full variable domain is DVKVTQSSRYLVKRTGEKVFLECVQDMDHENMFWYRQDPGLGLRLIYFSYDVKMKEKGDIPEGYSVSREKKERFSLILESASTNQTSMYLCASRLAGDTFTDTQYFGPGTRLTVL.

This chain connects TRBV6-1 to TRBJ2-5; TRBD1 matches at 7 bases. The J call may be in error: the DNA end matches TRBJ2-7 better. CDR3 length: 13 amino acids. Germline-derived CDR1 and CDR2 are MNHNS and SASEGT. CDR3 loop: CASRDGQDYEQYF. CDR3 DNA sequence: TGTGCCAGCAGGGACGGACAGGACTACGAGCAGTACTTC.

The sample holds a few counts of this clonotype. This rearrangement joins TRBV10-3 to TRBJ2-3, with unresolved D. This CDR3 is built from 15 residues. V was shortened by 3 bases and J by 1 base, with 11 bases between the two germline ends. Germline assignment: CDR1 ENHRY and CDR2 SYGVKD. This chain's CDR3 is CAISEGVVGTDTQYF. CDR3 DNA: TGTGCCATCAGTGAAGGAGTGGTTGGCACAGATACGCAGTATTTT.

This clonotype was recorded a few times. The CDR3 sequence is CSTLTGGVQETQYF. CDR3 DNA: TGCAGCACTTTGACAGGGGGCGTGCAAGAGACCCAGTACTTC. The gene calls are TRBV29-1 and TRBJ2-5, with 10 bases lining up with TRBD1. Germline loops: CDR1 SQVTM, CDR2 ANQGSEA. Trimming removed 8 bases from V and 2 bases from J; junction bases left unmatched: 8. This CDR3 region has 14 residues.

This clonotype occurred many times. The DNA of the CDR3 is TGTGCCACCAGTGATTCAAGGGAGACCCAGTACTTC. The encoded protein is CATSDSRETQYF. The chain recombines TRBV24-1 with TRBJ2-5, with D unresolved. Germline CDR1 is KGHDR and CDR2 is SFDVKD. This CDR3 is built from 12 residues. Trimming shortened V by 2 bases and J by 5 bases, and 5 bases separated the two germline ends.

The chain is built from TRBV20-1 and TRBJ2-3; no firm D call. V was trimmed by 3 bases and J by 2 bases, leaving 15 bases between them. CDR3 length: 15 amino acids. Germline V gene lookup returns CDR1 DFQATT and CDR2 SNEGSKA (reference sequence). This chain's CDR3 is CSASWAALHTDTQYF. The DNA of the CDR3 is TGCAGTGCTAGCTGGGCAGCCCTACACACAGATACGCAGTATTTT.

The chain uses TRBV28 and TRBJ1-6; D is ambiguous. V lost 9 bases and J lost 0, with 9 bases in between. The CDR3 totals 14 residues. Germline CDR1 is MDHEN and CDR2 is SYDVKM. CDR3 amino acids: CASQTSSYNSPLHF. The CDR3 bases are TGTGCCAGTCAGACAAGCTCCTATAATTCACCCCTCCACTTT.

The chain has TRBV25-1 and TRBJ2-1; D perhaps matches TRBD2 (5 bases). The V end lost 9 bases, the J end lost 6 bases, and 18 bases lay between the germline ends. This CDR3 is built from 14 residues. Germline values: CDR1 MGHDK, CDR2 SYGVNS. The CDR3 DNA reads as TGTGCCAGTAGTCGGAGTCCGGAGGTCAATGAGCAGTTCTTC. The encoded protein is CASSRSPEVNEQFF.

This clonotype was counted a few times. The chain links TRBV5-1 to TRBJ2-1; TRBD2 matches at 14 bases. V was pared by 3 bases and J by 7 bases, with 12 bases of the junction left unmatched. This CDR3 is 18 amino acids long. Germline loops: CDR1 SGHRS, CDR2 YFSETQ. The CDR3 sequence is CASSYGPGLAGALNEQFF. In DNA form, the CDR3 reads TGCGCCAGCAGCTACGGACCGGGACTAGCGGGGGCTCTGAATGAGCAGTTCTTC.

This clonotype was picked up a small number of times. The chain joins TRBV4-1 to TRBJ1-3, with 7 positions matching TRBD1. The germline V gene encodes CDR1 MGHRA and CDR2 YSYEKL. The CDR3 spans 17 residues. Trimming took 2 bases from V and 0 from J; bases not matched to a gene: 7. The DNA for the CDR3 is TGCGCCAGCAGCCAATACGGACAGGTGACCTCTGGAAACACCATATATTTT. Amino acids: CASSQYGQVTSGNTIYF.

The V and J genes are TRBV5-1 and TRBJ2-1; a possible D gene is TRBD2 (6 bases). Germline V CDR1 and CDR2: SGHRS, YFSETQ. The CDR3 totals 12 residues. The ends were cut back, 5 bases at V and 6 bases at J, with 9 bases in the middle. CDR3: CASREGLNEQFF. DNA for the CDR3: TGCGCCAGCAGGGAGGGGCTCAATGAGCAGTTCTTC.

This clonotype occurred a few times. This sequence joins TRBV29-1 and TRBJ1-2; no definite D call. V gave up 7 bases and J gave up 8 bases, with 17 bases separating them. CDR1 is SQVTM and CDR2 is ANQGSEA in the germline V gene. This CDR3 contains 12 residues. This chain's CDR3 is CSAQVILWGYTF. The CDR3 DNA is TGCAGCGCGCAGGTCATCTTATGGGGCTACACCTTC.

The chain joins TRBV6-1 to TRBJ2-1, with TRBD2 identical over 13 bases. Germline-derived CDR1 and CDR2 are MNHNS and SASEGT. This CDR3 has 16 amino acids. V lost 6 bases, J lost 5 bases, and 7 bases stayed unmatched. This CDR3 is CASRDPGLAGDNEQFF. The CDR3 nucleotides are TGTGCCAGCAGGGACCCTGGACTAGCGGGGGACAATGAGCAGTTCTTC.

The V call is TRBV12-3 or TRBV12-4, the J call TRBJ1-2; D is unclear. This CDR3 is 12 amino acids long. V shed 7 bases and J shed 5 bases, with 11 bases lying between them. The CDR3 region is CASTLNGYGYTF. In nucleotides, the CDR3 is TGTGCCAGCACCTTAAACGGGTATGGCTACACCTTC.

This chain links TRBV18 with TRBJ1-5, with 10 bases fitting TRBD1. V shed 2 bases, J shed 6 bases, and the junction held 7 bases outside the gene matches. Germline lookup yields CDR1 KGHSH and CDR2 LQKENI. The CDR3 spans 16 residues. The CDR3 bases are TGTGCCAGCTCACCAGGGACAGGGGCGGATGGTCAGCCCCAGCATTTT. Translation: CASSPGTGADGQPQHF.

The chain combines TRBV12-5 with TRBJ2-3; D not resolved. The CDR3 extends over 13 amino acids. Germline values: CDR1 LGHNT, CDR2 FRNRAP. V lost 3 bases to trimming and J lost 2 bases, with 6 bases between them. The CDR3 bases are TGTGCTAGTGGTTTCTCCTACACAGATACGCAGTATTTT. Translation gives CASGFSYTDTQYF.

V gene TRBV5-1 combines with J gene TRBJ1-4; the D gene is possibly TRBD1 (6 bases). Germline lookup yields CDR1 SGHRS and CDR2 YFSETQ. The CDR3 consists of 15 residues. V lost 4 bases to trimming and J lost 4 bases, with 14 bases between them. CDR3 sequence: CASSLNRADNEKLFF. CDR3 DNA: TGCGCCAGCAGCCTCAACAGGGCGGATAATGAAAAACTGTTTTTT.

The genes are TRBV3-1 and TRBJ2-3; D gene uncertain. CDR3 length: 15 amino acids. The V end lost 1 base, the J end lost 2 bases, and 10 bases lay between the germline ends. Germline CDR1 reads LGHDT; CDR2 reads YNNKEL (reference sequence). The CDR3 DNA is TGTGCCAGCAGCCAAGCCAACCCCAACACAGATACGCAGTATTTT. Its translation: CASSQANPNTDTQYF.

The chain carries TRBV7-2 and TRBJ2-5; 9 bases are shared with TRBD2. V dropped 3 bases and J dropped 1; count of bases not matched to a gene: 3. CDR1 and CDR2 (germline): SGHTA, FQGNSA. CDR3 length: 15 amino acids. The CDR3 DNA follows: TGTACCAGCAGCTTTCAAGCGGGGGGCCAAGAGACCCAGTACTTC. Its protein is CTSSFQAGGQETQYF.